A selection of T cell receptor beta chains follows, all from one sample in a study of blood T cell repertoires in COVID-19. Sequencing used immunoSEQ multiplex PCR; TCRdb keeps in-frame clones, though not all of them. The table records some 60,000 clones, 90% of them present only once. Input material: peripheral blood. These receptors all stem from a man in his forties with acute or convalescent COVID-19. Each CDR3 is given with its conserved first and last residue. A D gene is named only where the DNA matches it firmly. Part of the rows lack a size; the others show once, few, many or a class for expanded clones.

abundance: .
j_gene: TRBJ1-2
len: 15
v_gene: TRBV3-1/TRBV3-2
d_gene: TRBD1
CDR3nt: TGTGCCAGCAGCCAAGATTGGGGACAGAGCTATGGCTACACCTTC
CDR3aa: CASSQDWGQSYGYTF

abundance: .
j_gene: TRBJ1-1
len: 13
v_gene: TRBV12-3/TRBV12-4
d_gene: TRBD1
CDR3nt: TGTGCCAGCAGGAGACAGGGGAACACTGAAGCTTTCTTT
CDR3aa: CASRRQGNTEAFF

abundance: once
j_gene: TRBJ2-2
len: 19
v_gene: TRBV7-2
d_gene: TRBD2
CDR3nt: TGTGCCAGCAGCTTCCCGCTTGGGCTAGCGGGATGGGAGACCGGGGAGCTGTTTTTT
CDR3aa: CASSFPLGLAGWETGELFF

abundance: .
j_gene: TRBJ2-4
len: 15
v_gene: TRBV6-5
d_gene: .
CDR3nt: TGTGCCAGCAGACCCAGGGTGCTAGCCAAAAACATTCAGTACTTC
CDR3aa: CASRPRVLAKNIQYF

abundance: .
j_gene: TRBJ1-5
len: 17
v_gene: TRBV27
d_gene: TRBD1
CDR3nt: TGTGCCAGCGGTCCGTGGCTCGGGACAGGGGGATGGCAGCCCCAGCATTTT
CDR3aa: CASGPWLGTGGWQPQHF

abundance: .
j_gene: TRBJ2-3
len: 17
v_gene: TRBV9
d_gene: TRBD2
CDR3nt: TGTGCCAGCAGCGTTGAGACTAGCGGGAGGCCCACAGATACGCAGTATTTT
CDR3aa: CASSVETSGRPTDTQYF

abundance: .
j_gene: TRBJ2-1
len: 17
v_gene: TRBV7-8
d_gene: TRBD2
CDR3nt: TGTGCCAGCAGCTCCGTCCTCGGGAGGTTCTCCTACAATGAGCAGTTCTTC
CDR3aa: CASSSVLGRFSYNEQFF

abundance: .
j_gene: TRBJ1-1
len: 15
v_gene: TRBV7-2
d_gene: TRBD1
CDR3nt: TGTGCCAGCAGCTCACGGACAGGGGGTGGCACTGAAGCTTTCTTT
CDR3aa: CASSSRTGGGTEAFF

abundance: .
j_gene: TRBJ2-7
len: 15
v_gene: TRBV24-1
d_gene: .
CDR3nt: TGTGCCACCAGTGATCGGGGGACAGAACCCTACGAGCAGTACTTC
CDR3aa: CATSDRGTEPYEQYF

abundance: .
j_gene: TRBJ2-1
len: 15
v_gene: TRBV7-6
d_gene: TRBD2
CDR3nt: TGTGCCAGCAGCTTAGCGACTAGCGGGAGGGCCCCGCCCTTCTTC
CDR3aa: CASSLATSGRAPPFF

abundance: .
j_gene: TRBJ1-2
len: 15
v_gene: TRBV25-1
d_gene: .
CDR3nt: TGTGCCAGCAGTGAAGTGGACAATCCGGGCCATGGCTACACCTTC
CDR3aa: CASSEVDNPGHGYTF

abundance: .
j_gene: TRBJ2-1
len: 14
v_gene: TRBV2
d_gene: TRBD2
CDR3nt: TGTGCCAGCAGTGTCCAACTAGCGGGAGTTAGGCAGTTCTTC
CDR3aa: CASSVQLAGVRQFF

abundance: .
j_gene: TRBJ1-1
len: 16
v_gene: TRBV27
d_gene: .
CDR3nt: TGTGCCAGCAGTTTACGCAGGTTGGACAGAAACACTGAAGCTTTCTTT
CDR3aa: CASSLRRLDRNTEAFF

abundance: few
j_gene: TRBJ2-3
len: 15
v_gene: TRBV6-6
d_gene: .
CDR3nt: TGTGCCAGCAGTTATAGGCGGGACCCCACAGATACGCAGTATTTT
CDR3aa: CASSYRRDPTDTQYF

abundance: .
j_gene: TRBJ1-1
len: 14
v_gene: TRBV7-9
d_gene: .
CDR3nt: TGTGCCAGCAGCCGTGGACACCAGAACACTGAAGCTTTCTTT
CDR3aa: CASSRGHQNTEAFF

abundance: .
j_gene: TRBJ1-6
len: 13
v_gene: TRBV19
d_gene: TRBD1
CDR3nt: TGTGCCAGTAGTGGACAGGGGGATTCACCCCTCCACTTT
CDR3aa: CASSGQGDSPLHF

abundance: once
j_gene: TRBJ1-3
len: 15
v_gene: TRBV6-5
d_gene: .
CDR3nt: TGTGCCAGCTCCACTCTAGGGGGTTATGGAAACACCATATATTTT
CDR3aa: CASSTLGGYGNTIYF

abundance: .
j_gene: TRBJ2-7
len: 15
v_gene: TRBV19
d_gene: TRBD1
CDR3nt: TGTGCCAGTACCCCAGGGGACAGGGGGCCGTGGGAGCAGTACTTC
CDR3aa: CASTPGDRGPWEQYF

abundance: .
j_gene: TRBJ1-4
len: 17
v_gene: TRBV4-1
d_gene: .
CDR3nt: TGCGCCAGCAGCCAAGGTGTGTCTCCAGGGGCTAATGAAAAACTGTTTTTT
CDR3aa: CASSQGVSPGANEKLFF

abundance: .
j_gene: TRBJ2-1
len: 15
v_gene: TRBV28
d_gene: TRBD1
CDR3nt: TGTGCCAGCAGCCCAAACGGACAGGGGAGGAATGAGCAGTTCTTC
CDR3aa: CASSPNGQGRNEQFF

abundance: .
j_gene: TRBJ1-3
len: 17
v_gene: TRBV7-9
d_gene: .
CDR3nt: TGTGCCAGCAGCTTAGACGGGGTGTCGGGCTCTGGAAACACCATATATTTT
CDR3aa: CASSLDGVSGSGNTIYF

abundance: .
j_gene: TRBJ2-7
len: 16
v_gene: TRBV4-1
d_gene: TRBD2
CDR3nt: TGCGCCAGCAGCTTCGGGGTAGCGGGAGTGTACTACGAGCAGTACTTC
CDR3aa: CASSFGVAGVYYEQYF

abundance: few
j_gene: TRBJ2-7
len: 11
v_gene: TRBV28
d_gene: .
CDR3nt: TGTGCCGGACAAAGGGGTTCCGAGCAGTACTTC
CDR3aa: CAGQRGSEQYF

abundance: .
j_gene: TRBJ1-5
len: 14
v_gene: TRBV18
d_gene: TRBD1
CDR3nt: TGTGCCAGCTCAAACGGACAGGGTGGCCAGCCCCAGCATTTT
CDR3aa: CASSNGQGGQPQHF

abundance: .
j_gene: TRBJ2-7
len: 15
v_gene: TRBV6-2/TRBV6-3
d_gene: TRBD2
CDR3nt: TGTGCCAGCAGTCCCCTCCGGCCAGCGGGAGGCGAGCAGTACTTC
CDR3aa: CASSPLRPAGGEQYF

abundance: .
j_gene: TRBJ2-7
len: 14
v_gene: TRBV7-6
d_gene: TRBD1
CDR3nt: TGTGCCAGCAGCTTGGGACAGGGGGGCTACGAGCAGTACTTC
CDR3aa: CASSLGQGGYEQYF

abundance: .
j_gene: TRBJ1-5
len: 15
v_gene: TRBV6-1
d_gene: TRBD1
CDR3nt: TGTGCCAGCAGTGACCCCAGGGGGGGCAATCAGCCCCAGCATTTT
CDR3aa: CASSDPRGGNQPQHF

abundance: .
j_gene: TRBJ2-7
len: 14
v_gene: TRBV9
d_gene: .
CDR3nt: TGTGCCAGCAGCGTTGAGGGAACCACTCGTGAGCAGTACTTC
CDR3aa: CASSVEGTTREQYF

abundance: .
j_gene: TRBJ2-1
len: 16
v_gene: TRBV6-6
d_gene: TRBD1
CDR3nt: TGTGCCAGCAGTTACTCGAAACAGGGGGCGGACAATGAGCAGTTCTTC
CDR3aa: CASSYSKQGADNEQFF

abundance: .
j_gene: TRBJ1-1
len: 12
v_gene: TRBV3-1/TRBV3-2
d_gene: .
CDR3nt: TGTGCCAGCAGCCTGAGCGGGGTGCAAGCTTTCTTT
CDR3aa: CASSLSGVQAFF

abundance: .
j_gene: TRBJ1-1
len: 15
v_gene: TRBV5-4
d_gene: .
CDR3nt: TGTGCCAGCAGCTTGGAGGCGGTTCAGTACACTGAAGCTTTCTTT
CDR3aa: CASSLEAVQYTEAFF

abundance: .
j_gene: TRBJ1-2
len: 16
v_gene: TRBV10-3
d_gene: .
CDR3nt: TGTGCCATCAGTGAAAATAATGACGGACGGGGAGGTGGCTACACCTTC
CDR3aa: CAISENNDGRGGGYTF

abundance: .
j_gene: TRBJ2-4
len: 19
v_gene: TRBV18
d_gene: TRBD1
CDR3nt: TGTGCCAGCTCACCACTGGGGACAGGGAGATTTGTAGCCAAAAACATTCAGTACTTC
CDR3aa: CASSPLGTGRFVAKNIQYF

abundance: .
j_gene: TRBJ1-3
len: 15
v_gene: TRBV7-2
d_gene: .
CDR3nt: TGTGCCAGCAGACCACAGGGAACTGGAGGAAACACCATATATTTT
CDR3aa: CASRPQGTGGNTIYF

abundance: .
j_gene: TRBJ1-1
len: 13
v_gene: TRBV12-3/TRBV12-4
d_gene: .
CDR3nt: TGTGCCAGCAGTTTGCAGGGGACCACTGAAGCTTTCTTT
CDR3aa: CASSLQGTTEAFF

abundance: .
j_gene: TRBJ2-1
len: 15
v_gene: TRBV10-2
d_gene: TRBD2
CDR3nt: TGCGCCAGCAGTGATGGGGAGGGAGGGCGGAATGAGCAGTTCTTC
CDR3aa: CASSDGEGGRNEQFF

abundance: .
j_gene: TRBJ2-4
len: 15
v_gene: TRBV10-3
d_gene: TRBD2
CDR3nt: TGTGCCATCAGTGGGGGGGGAGAGGGTAAAAACATTCAGTACTTC
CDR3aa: CAISGGGEGKNIQYF

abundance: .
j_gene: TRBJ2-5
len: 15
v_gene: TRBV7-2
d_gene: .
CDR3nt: TGTGCCAGCAGCTTAGAATGGACAGTGTTGGAGACCCAGTACTTC
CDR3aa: CASSLEWTVLETQYF

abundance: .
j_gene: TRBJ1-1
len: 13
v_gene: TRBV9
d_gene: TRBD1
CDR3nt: TGTGCCAGCAGCGGGACAGGGGTCACTGAAGCTTTCTTT
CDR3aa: CASSGTGVTEAFF

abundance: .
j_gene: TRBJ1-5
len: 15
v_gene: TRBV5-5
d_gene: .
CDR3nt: TGTGCCAGCAGCTTGGGAGGGTCCGGCAATCAGCCCCAGCATTTT
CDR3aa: CASSLGGSGNQPQHF

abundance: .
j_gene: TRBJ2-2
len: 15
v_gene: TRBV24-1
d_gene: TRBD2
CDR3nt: TGTGCCACCAGTTCAGGGACTAGCGACACCGGGGAGCTGTTTTTT
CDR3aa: CATSSGTSDTGELFF

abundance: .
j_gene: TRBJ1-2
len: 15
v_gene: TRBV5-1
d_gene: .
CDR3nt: TGCGCCAGCAGCTTGGCAGGTACAGGGAACTATGGCTACACCTTC
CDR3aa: CASSLAGTGNYGYTF

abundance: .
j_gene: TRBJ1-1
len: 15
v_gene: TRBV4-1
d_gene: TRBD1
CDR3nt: TGCGCCAGCAGCCGCGGGACAGGGGTCGACACTGAAGCTTTCTTT
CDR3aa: CASSRGTGVDTEAFF

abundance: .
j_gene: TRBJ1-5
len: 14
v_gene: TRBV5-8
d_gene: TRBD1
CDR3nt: TGTGCCAGCAGCTTGGTGAGGGGGCATCAGCCCCAGCATTTT
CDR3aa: CASSLVRGHQPQHF

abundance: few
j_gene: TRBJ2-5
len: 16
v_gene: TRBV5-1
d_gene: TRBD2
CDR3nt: TGCGCCAGCAGCTCCCGGTCTAGCGGTTTCCAAGAGACCCAGTACTTC
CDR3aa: CASSSRSSGFQETQYF

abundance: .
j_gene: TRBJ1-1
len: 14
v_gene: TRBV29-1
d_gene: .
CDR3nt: TGCAGCGTTGGAGGGCCAGGGGTCATCACTGAAGCTTTCTTT
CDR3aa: CSVGGPGVITEAFF

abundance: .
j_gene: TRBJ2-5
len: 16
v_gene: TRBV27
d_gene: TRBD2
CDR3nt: TGTGCCAGCAGTTTATCGACCAGCGGGAGGGCGAAGACCCAGTACTTC
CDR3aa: CASSLSTSGRAKTQYF

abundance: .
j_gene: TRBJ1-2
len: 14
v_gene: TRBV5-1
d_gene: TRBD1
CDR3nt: TGCGCCAGCAGCCTGAACCCAGGGGGCAGGGGCTACACCTTC
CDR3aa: CASSLNPGGRGYTF

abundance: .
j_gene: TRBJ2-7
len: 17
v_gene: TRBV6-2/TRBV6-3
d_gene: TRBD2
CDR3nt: TGTGCCAGCAGCCACCGGGGTTGGCGGGAGCACTCCTACGAGCAGTACTTC
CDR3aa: CASSHRGWREHSYEQYF

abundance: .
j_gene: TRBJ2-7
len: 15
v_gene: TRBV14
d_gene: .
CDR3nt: TGTGCCAGCAGCCAAGACACAGGTCACTACTACGAGCAGTACTTC
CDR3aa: CASSQDTGHYYEQYF

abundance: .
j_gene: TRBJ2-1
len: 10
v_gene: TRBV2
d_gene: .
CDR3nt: TGTGCCAGCAGTGATATGGAGCAGTTCTTC
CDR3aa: CASSDMEQFF

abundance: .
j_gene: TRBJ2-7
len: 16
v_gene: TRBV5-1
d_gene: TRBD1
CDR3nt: TGCGCCAGCAGCTCTCAACCTGGACAGGAAACCTACGAGCAGTACTTC
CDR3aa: CASSSQPGQETYEQYF

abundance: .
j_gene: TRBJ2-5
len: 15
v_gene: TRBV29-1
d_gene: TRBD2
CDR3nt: TGCAGCGTTGAAGCAGCGGGAGGGTATGGAGAGACCCAGTACTTC
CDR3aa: CSVEAAGGYGETQYF

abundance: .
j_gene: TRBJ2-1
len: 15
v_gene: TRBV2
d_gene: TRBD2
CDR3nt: TGTGCCAGCACCCCCCGGGAGGGAGCCTACAATGAGCAGTTCTTC
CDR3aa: CASTPREGAYNEQFF

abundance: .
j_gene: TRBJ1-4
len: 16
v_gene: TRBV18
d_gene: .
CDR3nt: TGTGCCAGCTCACCACTCGCCCAGGGAACTAATGAAAAACTGTTTTTT
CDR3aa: CASSPLAQGTNEKLFF

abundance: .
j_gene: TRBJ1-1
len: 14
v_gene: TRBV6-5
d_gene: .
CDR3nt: TGTGCCAGCAACTCACTCGGGGGGAAGACTGAAGCTTTCTTT
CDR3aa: CASNSLGGKTEAFF

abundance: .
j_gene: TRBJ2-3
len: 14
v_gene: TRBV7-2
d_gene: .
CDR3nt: TGTGCCAGCAGCTCCTTAGCGGGCACAGATACGCAGTATTTT
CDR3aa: CASSSLAGTDTQYF

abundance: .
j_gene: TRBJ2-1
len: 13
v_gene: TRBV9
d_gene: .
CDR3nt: TGTGCCAGCAGCCCTAAGCCATACAATGAGCAGTTCTTC
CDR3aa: CASSPKPYNEQFF

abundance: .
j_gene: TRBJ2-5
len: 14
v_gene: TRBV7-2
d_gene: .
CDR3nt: TGTGCCAGCAGCCCAGGAGGGAGGCAAGAGACCCAGTACTTC
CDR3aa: CASSPGGRQETQYF